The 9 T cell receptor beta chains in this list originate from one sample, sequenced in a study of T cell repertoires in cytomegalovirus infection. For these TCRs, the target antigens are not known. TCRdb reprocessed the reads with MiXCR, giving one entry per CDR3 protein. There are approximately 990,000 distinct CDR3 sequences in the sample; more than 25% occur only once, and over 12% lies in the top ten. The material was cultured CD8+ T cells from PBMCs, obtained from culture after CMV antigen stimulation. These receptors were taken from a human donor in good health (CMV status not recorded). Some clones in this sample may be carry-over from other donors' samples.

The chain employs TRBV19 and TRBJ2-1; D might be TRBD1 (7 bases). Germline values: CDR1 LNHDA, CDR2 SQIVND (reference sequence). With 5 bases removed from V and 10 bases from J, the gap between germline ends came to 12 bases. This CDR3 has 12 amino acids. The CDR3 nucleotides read TGTGCCAGTAGTTGGGAGGACAGGGAGCAGTTCTTC. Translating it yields CASSWEDREQFF. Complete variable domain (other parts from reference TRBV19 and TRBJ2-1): DGGITQSPKYLFRKEGQNVTLSCEQNLNHDAMYWYRQDPGQGLRLIYYSQIVNDFQKGDIAEGYSVSREKKESFPLTVTSAQKNPTAFYLCASSWEDREQFFGPGTRLTVL.

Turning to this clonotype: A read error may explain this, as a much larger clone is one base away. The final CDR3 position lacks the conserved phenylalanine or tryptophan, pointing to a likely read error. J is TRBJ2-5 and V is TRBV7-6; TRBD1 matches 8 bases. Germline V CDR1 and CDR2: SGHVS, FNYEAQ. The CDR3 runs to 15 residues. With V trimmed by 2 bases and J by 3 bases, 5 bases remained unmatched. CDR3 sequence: CASSLKSTGEETQYS. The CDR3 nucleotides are TGTGCCAGCAGCTTAAAATCGACAGGGGAAGAGACCCAGTACTCC.

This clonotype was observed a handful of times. CDR3 DNA sequence: TGTGCCAGCAGTCGACGGGACAGGGGGCACTACGAGCAGTACGTC. It specifies CASSRRDRGHYEQYV. This chain connects TRBV6-5 to TRBJ2-7, with 12 bases lining up with TRBD1. V shed 5 bases and J 3 bases; nucleotides not matched to a gene: 5. CDR1 and CDR2 from the germline V gene are MNHEY and SVGAGI. The CDR3 is made up of 15 amino acids.

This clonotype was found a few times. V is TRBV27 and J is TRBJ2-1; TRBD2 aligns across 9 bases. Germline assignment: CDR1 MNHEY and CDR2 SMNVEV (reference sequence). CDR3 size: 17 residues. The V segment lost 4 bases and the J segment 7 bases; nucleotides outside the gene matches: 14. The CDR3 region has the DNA TGTGCCAGCAGTTCTTTCCCTCGCGGGGGGGCGAGAAATGAGCAGTTCTTC. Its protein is CASSSFPRGGARNEQFF.

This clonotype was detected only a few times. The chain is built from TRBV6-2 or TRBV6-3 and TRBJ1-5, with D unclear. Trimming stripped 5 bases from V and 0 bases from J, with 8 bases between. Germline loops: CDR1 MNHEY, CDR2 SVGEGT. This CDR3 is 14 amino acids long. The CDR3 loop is CASSPVYSNQPQHF. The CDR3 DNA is TGTGCCAGCAGTCCAGTATATAGCAATCAGCCCCAGCATTTT.

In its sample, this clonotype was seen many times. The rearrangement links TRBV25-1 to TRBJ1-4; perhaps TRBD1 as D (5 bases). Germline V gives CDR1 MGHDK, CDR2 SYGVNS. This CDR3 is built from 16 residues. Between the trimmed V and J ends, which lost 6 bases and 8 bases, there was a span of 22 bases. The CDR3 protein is CASRGTGTKEGEKLFF. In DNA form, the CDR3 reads TGTGCCAGCAGGGGGACCGGGACCAAAGAGGGGGAAAAACTGTTTTTT.

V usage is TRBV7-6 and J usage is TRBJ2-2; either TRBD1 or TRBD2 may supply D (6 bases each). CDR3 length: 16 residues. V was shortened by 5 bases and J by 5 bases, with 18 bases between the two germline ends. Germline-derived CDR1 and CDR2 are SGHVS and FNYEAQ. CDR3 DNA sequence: TGTGCCAGCAGCGTTACAGGGAACCGGGGGACCGGGGAGCTGTTTTTT. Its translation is CASSVTGNRGTGELFF.

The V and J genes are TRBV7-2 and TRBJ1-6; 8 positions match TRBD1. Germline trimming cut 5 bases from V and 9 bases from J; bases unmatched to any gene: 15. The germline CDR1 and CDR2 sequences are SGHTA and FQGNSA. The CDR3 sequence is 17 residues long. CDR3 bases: TGTGCCAGCAGCATCCGGACAGGGAGGGCGGGGGGTTCACCCCTCCACTTT. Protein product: CASSIRTGRAGGSPLHF. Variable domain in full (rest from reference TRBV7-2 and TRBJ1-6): GAGVSQSPSNKVTEKGKDVELRCDPISGHTALYWYRQSLGQGLEFLIYFQGNSAPDKSGLPSDRFSAERTGGSVSTLTIQRTQQEDSAVYLCASSIRTGRAGGSPLHFGNGTRLTVT.

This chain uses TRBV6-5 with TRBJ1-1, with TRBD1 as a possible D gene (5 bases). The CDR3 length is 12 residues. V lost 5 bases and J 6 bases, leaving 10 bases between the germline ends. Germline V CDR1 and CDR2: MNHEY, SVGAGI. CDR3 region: CASSPWGAEAFF. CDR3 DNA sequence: TGTGCCAGCAGTCCCTGGGGGGCTGAAGCTTTCTTT.